The 32 T cell receptor beta chains below all came from one sample that was sequenced in a study of brain T cells in children with intractable seizures (dated by TCRdb to about 2021). The time point label of this sample denotes: resected brain tissue, or blood drawn just prior to surgery. The library was generated by the immunoSEQ multiplex PCR assay. TCRdb limited this immuneACCESS table to in-frame rearrangements with V and J called. A share of clones is missing; checked studies link under half to unresolved V genes, and the rest is unexplained. The sample table holds 100,000 to 120,000 clones, of which 94% were seen once. The ten largest make up roughly 4% of the sample. Sequencing was performed on peripheral blood, taken at surgery. The receptors derive from a boy in the first two years of life with hemimegalencephaly and intractable seizures.

This clone was counted a few times. The genes are TRBV7-9 and TRBJ2-2; possible D gene TRBD1, 5 bases. CDR1 and CDR2 from the germline V gene are SEHNR and FQNEAQ (reference sequence). The ends were cut back, 5 bases at V and 4 bases at J, with 8 bases in the middle. The CDR3 is 13 residues long. The CDR3 sequence is CASSRQLTGELFF. DNA of the CDR3: TGTGCCAGCAGCCGACAGCTCACCGGGGAGCTGTTTTTT.

A few counts support this clone. V is TRBV28 and J is TRBJ1-1; 9 positions match TRBD1. V shed 5 bases and J 5 bases; nucleotides not matched to a gene: 6. Looked up from germline, CDR1 is MDHEN and CDR2 is SYDVKM. The CDR3 is made up of 14 amino acids. The CDR3 region is CASSVQGAGTEAFF. The DNA for the CDR3 is TGTGCCAGCAGTGTACAGGGGGCCGGGACTGAAGCTTTCTTT.

The chain has TRBV6-5 and TRBJ2-4, with D hard to call. The germline gives CDR1 MNHEY, CDR2 SVGAGI. The CDR3 loop spans 15 amino acids. Trimming left V 6 bases short and J 0 bases short, with 12 bases between. The CDR3 sequence: CASSPNGLAKNIQYF. CDR3 sequence (DNA): TGTGCCAGCAGCCCGAACGGGCTAGCCAAAAACATTCAGTACTTC.

The rearrangement uses TRBV18 and TRBJ1-2; D gene uncertain. Germline CDR1 is KGHSH and CDR2 is LQKENI. The germline V and J ends were trimmed by 1 base and 6 bases, with 9 bases remaining between them. The CDR3 runs to 13 residues. CDR3 sequence: CASSPRSADGYTF. The CDR3 DNA follows: TGTGCCAGCTCACCACGGAGCGCGGATGGCTACACCTTC.

The chain joins TRBV28 to TRBJ2-7, with D unclear. CDR1 and CDR2 from the germline V gene are MDHEN and SYDVKM. The CDR3 is 11 amino acids. The V end lost 4 bases, the J end lost 3 bases, and 4 bases lay between the germline ends. This CDR3 reads CASSSNYEQYF. CDR3 DNA: TGTGCCAGCAGTTCCAACTACGAGCAGTACTTC. The full variable domain, its missing parts supplied by reference TRBV28 and TRBJ2-7, is DVKVTQSSRYLVKRTGEKVFLECVQDMDHENMFWYRQDPGLGLRLIYFSYDVKMKEKGDIPEGYSVSREKKERFSLILESASTNQTSMYLCASSSNYEQYFGPGTRLTVT.

The V call is TRBV3-1 (or the pseudogene TRBV3-2), the J call TRBJ1-2; D unclear. The V end lost 6 bases, the J end lost 0 bases, and 8 bases lay between the germline ends. Per the germline V gene, CDR1 is LGHDT and CDR2 is YNNKEL (reference sequence). The CDR3 is 13 amino acids. The DNA of the CDR3 is TGTGCCAGCAGTCCAGAACCTAACTATGGCTACACCTTC. It translates to CASSPEPNYGYTF.

The DNA of the CDR3 is TGTGCCAGCAGCTTGGGTCCCCTAGCGGGAGTGGGAAACATTCAGTACTTC. It translates to CASSLGPLAGVGNIQYF. V is TRBV5-6 and J is TRBJ2-4, with 10 bases that match TRBD2. The CDR3 is 17 amino acids. Germline CDR1 reads SGHDT; CDR2 reads YYEEEE. With V trimmed by 0 bases and J by 6 bases, 9 bases remained unmatched.

The chain links TRBV28 to TRBJ1-5, with 9 nucleotides matching TRBD1. CDR3 length: 15 amino acids. V trimming: 4 bases; J trimming: 7 bases; junction bases outside the gene matches: 8. Germline assignment: CDR1 MDHEN and CDR2 SYDVKM. CDR3 bases: TGTGCCAGCAGTTGGATGGACAGGGGTGAACAGCCCCAGCATTTT. Encoded protein: CASSWMDRGEQPQHF.

This sequence joins TRBV11-2 and TRBJ2-5, with D possibly being TRBD2 (5 bases). The CDR3 is made up of 15 amino acids. The germline V and J ends were trimmed by 2 bases and 5 bases, with 15 bases remaining between them. Germline lookup yields CDR1 SGHAT and CDR2 FQNNGV. The CDR3 sequence: CASSLSVRRRETQYF. The CDR3 region has the DNA TGTGCCAGCAGCTTATCGGTTCGGAGGAGGGAGACCCAGTACTTC.

The chain uses TRBV5-6 and TRBJ1-3, with a weak D call TRBD1 (6 bases). CDR1 and CDR2 (germline): SGHDT, YYEEEE. The CDR3 consists of 16 residues. The V end was cut by 5 bases, the J end by 4 bases, with 19 bases between. CDR3 protein: CASRWAGGVSGNTIYF. The CDR3, as DNA: TGTGCCAGCAGGTGGGCGGGGGGCGTCTCAGGAAACACCATATATTTT.

The J gene is TRBJ2-1, the V gene TRBV20-1, with D unresolved. In germline, CDR1 is DFQATT, CDR2 SNEGSKA (reference sequence). V gave up 3 bases and J gave up 4 bases, with 19 bases separating them. The length of the CDR3 is 16 residues. CDR3 DNA sequence: TGCAGTGCTAGTGACGCAGCCGTCACGAATTACAATGAGCAGTTCTTC. It specifies CSASDAAVTNYNEQFF.

CDR3 in DNA: TGCAGCGTTGAAGTTCAAGCGGGAGGCTATATCTCCTACAATGAGCAGTTCTTC. It translates to CSVEVQAGGYISYNEQFF. The chain uses TRBV29-1 and TRBJ2-1, with 9 bases identical to TRBD2. Germline CDR1 reads SQVTM; CDR2 reads ANQGSEA. Trimming took 1 base from V and 0 from J; bases not matched to a gene: 10. The CDR3 loop spans 18 amino acids.

The CDR3 sequence: CASSSTSGNTIYF. Here the CDR3 DNA reads TGTGCCAGCAGTTCGACCTCTGGAAACACCATATATTTT. The chain combines TRBV28 with TRBJ1-3; D call uncertain. Germline V gives CDR1 MDHEN, CDR2 SYDVKM. The CDR3 has 13 residues. The V and J ends lost 4 bases and 0 bases respectively, with 4 bases between them.

CDR3 sequence reads: CASSLAHSGRGETQYF. As DNA, the CDR3 is TGTGCCAGCAGCTTAGCCCACAGCGGGAGGGGGGAGACCCAGTACTTC. V and J are TRBV11-2 and TRBJ2-5, with 10 bases that match TRBD2. There are 16 residues in the CDR3. The ends lost 1 base at V and 5 bases at J; junction bases unmatched: 7. The germline V gene has CDR1 SGHAT and CDR2 FQNNGV.

This chain joins TRBV24-1 and TRBJ2-1; the match to TRBD2 covers 16 bases. Germline V gives CDR1 KGHDR, CDR2 SFDVKD. V was clipped by 5 bases and J by 0 bases; unmatched bases: 12. There are 21 residues in the CDR3. In DNA form, the CDR3 reads TGTGCCACCAGTGGTCGACCGGGACTAGCGGGAGGGTCGAGCTCCTACAATGAGCAGTTCTTC. Translating it yields CATSGRPGLAGGSSSYNEQFF.

The chain links TRBV28 to TRBJ1-4, with D uncertain. The CDR3 has 11 amino acids. Between the trimmed V and J ends, which lost 6 bases and 6 bases, there was a span of 5 bases. Germline values: CDR1 MDHEN, CDR2 SYDVKM. The CDR3 DNA reads TGTGCCAGCAGGGCGGATGAAAAACTGTTTTTT. This encodes CASRADEKLFF.

The gene calls are TRBV11-3 and TRBJ2-3, with TRBD2 identical over 9 bases. The CDR3 extends over 17 amino acids. The germline V gene has CDR1 SGHNT and CDR2 YENEEA. V shed 5 bases and J 1 base; nucleotides not matched to a gene: 10. The CDR3 loop is CASSRRQREDRTDTQYF. Here the CDR3 DNA reads TGTGCCAGCAGCCGGCGGCAGCGGGAGGATCGCACAGATACGCAGTATTTT. Based on the CDR3 plus reference TRBV11-3 and TRBJ2-3, the full variable domain is EAGVVQSPRYKIIEKKQPVAFWCNPISGHNTLYWYLQNLGQGPELLIRYENEEAVDDSQLPKDRFSAERLKGVDSTLKIQPAELGDSAVYLCASSRRQREDRTDTQYFGPGTRLTVL.

The rearrangement uses TRBV28 and TRBJ2-4, with 9 bases matching TRBD1. In germline, CDR1 is MDHEN, CDR2 SYDVKM. Trimming removed 4 bases from V and 7 bases from J; junction bases left unmatched: 14. CDR3 length equals 17 residues. The CDR3, as DNA: TGTGCCAGCAGTTCCTTTACCGGGACAGGGAATTGGAACATTCAGTACTTC. It specifies CASSSFTGTGNWNIQYF.

The V gene is TRBV28, the J gene TRBJ2-7; 10 nucleotides align to TRBD2. With V trimmed by 3 bases and J by 4 bases, 9 bases remained unmatched. The CDR3 contains 16 residues. Germline V gene sequence: CDR1 MDHEN, CDR2 SYDVKM. The CDR3 here is CASSFPLRSGRYEQYF. CDR3 bases: TGTGCCAGCAGTTTTCCCTTGCGTAGCGGGAGGTACGAGCAGTACTTC. Full variable domain (rest looked up from reference TRBV28 and TRBJ2-7): DVKVTQSSRYLVKRTGEKVFLECVQDMDHENMFWYRQDPGLGLRLIYFSYDVKMKEKGDIPEGYSVSREKKERFSLILESASTNQTSMYLCASSFPLRSGRYEQYFGPGTRLTVT.

A single count supports this clone. The chain employs TRBV18 and TRBJ1-3; D gene ambiguous. Germline lookup yields CDR1 KGHSH and CDR2 LQKENI. The V end lost 2 bases, the J end lost 0 bases, and 5 bases lay between the germline ends. CDR3 length: 14 residues. The CDR3 bases are TGTGCCAGCTCACCAGCTAGCTCTGGAAACACCATATATTTT. Translation gives CASSPASSGNTIYF.

The V and J genes are TRBV19 and TRBJ1-6; D ambiguous. CDR1 is LNHDA and CDR2 is SQIVND in the germline V gene (reference sequence). The CDR3 spans 18 residues. The V end was cut by 2 bases, the J end by 6 bases, with 20 bases between. CDR3 nucleotide sequence: TGTGCCAGTAGTATACCCCTAGAACACCCGATAACTAATTCACCCCTCCACTTT. As protein: CASSIPLEHPITNSPLHF.

This sequence joins TRBV27 and TRBJ2-4; 12 bases match TRBD1. Germline V gene sequence: CDR1 MNHEY, CDR2 SMNVEV (reference sequence). V was pared by 4 bases and J by 5 bases, with 3 bases of the junction left unmatched. The CDR3 has 15 amino acids. The CDR3 reads CASSSRDRGQNIQYF. For the CDR3, the DNA is TGTGCCAGCAGTTCTCGGGACAGGGGGCAAAACATTCAGTACTTC.

The DNA for the CDR3 is TGCAGTGCTAGTGCCCAGGGGGAGACCTATGGCTACACCTTC. Its translation: CSASAQGETYGYTF. The chain is built from TRBV20-1 and TRBJ1-2, with TRBD1 matching 7 bases. The germline gives CDR1 DFQATT, CDR2 SNEGSKA (reference sequence). CDR3 length equals 14 residues. V was clipped by 3 bases and J by 4 bases; unmatched bases: 8.

The CDR3 protein is CASSPGTTNNEQFF. CDR3 in DNA: TGTGCCAGCAGCCCCGGGACTACCAACAATGAGCAGTTCTTC. The rearrangement uses TRBV4-2 and TRBJ2-1, with 7 bases fitting TRBD2. Trimming removed 4 bases from V and 5 bases from J; junction bases left unmatched: 5. The germline V gene has CDR1 LGHNA and CDR2 YNFKEQ. The CDR3 totals 14 residues.

With regard to this clone: Other nucleotide sequences from this sample produce the same CDR3. V gene TRBV7-9 combines with J gene TRBJ1-1; the D is unclear. Germline V gene lookup returns CDR1 SEHNR and CDR2 FQNEAQ (reference sequence). V lost 1 base and J lost 1, with 4 bases in between. The CDR3 sequence is 13 residues long. CDR3 bases: TGTGCCAGCAGCTTAGGGCAGAACACTGAAGCTTTCTTT. Its protein product is CASSLGQNTEAFF.

The rearrangement uses TRBV9 and TRBJ1-2; 7 positions agree with TRBD1. The CDR3 sequence is 18 residues long. CDR1 SGDLS and CDR2 YYNGEE come from the germline V gene. J was trimmed by 4 bases and V by 3 bases; bases with no gene match: 18. The CDR3 sequence: CASSAQGGQLGQGYGYTF. CDR3 nucleotide sequence: TGTGCCAGCAGCGCCCAGGGGGGACAACTAGGCCAGGGCTATGGCTACACCTTC.

A single count supports this clone. This chain connects TRBV27 to TRBJ2-5, with 12 nucleotides matching TRBD2. The CDR3 runs to 18 residues. After removal of 6 bases from V and 5 bases from J, the junction contained 16 bases not matched to a gene. Looked up from germline, CDR1 is MNHEY and CDR2 is SMNVEV (reference sequence). CDR3 protein: CASSGHLLAGGLKETQYF. DNA of the CDR3: TGTGCCAGCAGCGGACACCTACTAGCGGGAGGCCTAAAGGAGACCCAGTACTTC.

The chain has TRBV5-1 and TRBJ2-4; a weak D match, TRBD2 (5 bases). Trimming cost V 3 bases and J 0 bases, with 10 bases left between them. Germline V gene lookup returns CDR1 SGHRS and CDR2 YFSETQ. This CDR3 has 15 residues. The DNA of the CDR3 is TGCGCCAGCAGCTCGGGGATGACAGCCAAAAACATTCAGTACTTC. As protein: CASSSGMTAKNIQYF.

The V and J genes are TRBV28 and TRBJ1-3; D is unresolved. CDR3 length equals 17 residues. The V gene's germline CDR1 is MDHEN and CDR2 SYDVKM. V was trimmed by 4 bases and J by 0 bases, leaving 16 bases between them. In nucleotides, the CDR3 is TGTGCCAGCAGTTCCCTTCCCAGGCTTAGCTCTGGAAACACCATATATTTT. This sequence encodes CASSSLPRLSSGNTIYF.

In this sample, this clone turned up once. The chain links TRBV15 to TRBJ2-7; D is perhaps TRBD1 (5 bases). Germline V gene sequence: CDR1 LNHNV, CDR2 YYDKDF (reference sequence). The V end lost 0 bases, the J end lost 3 bases, and 12 bases lay between the germline ends. The CDR3 totals 15 residues. Here the CDR3 reads CATSRDDHRIYEQYF. CDR3 nucleotide sequence: TGTGCCACCAGCAGAGATGATCACAGGATCTACGAGCAGTACTTC.

The genes are TRBV3-1 (or the pseudogene TRBV3-2) and TRBJ2-1; D call uncertain. The CDR3 sequence is 14 residues long. The V gene lost 0 bases and the J gene lost 7 bases, with 10 bases spanning the gap. The V gene's germline CDR1 is LGHDT and CDR2 YNNKEL (reference sequence). CDR3 loop: CASSQDLWVNEQFF. Written as DNA, the CDR3 is TGTGCCAGCAGCCAAGATCTCTGGGTGAATGAGCAGTTCTTC.

The chain has TRBV2 and TRBJ1-5, with D possibly TRBD1 on 5 matching bases. The CDR3 has 13 amino acids. Trimming took off 3 bases at V and 7 bases at J, with 10 bases between the two ends. Germline-derived CDR1 and CDR2 are SNHLY and FYNNEI. CDR3 sequence (DNA): TGTGCCAGCAGTGAGGAGGCAGGGCAGCCCCAGCATTTT. Residues: CASSEEAGQPQHF.